Listed below are T cell receptor beta chains from one sample, sequenced in a study of blood T cells in healthy people across ages. TCRdb re-derived calls from the 5' RACE reads in MiXCR, one entry per CDR3 protein. Seen here are approximately 700,000 distinct CDR3 sequences, 32% observed once, and the top ten hold 15%. The sequenced material came from blood. These receptors were taken from a woman at least 80 years old in good health. The CDR3 runs from the conserved cysteine through the conserved F or W. D genes are given only for firm matches. Clone size is shown for a subset of rows, as once, few, many or a class of expanded clone.

>few|-|TRBJ2-4|TRBV28
TGTGCCAGCAGTGATCGGACAGTAATAGCCAAAAACATTCAGTACTTC
CASSDRTVIAKNIQYF
>many|-|TRBJ2-5|TRBV5-1
TGCGCCAGCAGCTTGGGGGGGTCTACACAAGAGACCCAGTACTTC
CASSLGGSTQETQYF
>many|TRBD2|TRBJ2-3|TRBV20-1
TGCAGTGCTTTCGGACTAGCGGGGGCATCTAAAACAGATACGCAGTATTTT
CSAFGLAGASKTDTQYF
>many|-|TRBJ2-3|TRBV28
TGTGCCAGCAGTTTCTCCGGGACTAGCACAGATACGCAGTATTTT
CASSFSGTSTDTQYF
>many|TRBD1|TRBJ2-7|TRBV20-1
TGCAGTGCGCCCTCTCGACAGGGTCTTTACGAGCAGTACTTC
CSAPSRQGLYEQYF
>-|-|TRBJ1-4|TRBV7-2
TGTGCCAGCAGCTCACAAAAGACAACTAATGAAAAACTGTTTTTT
CASSSQKTTNEKLFF
>-|-|TRBJ1-1|TRBV30
TGTGCCTGGAGAAGAGTTGGTGAAGCTTTCTTT
CAWRRVGEAFF
>many|TRBD1|TRBJ2-5|TRBV27
TGTGCCAGCAGTTTACGGGACAGCCAAGAGACCCAGTACTTC
CASSLRDSQETQYF
>many|TRBD1|TRBJ2-1|TRBV19
TGTGCCAGTAGGCAGCGGGACAGGGGGCAATATGAGCAGTTCTTC
CASRQRDRGQYEQFF
>many|TRBD2|TRBJ2-3|TRBV20-1
TGCAGTGCTAGCGCCGCTAGCGGGGGGGCTAGCACAGATACGCAGTATTTT
CSASAASGGASTDTQYF